This record concerns one T cell receptor beta chain sequence. Its antigen remains unknown. Sequencing targeted TCR beta in blood CD8+ and CD4+ T cells. This specimen belongs to a study of CD8 T cells in Susac syndrome. Random hexamers served to reverse transcribe roughly 0.5 to 1 ug RNA. Across 54 Vbeta and 13 Jbeta, immunoSEQ multiplex PCR amplified TCR beta CDR3. TCRdb used MiXCR to reprocess the immunoSEQ multiplex PCR reads, holding one entry per CDR3 protein. The sample lists roughly 190,000 distinct CDR3 sequences; 90% to 95% were seen once. Study-wide results and limits: It was acknowledged in the study that the number of individuals who were included in its TCR sequencing and HLA analysis was relatively small.

The source of this sequence is a human donor in good health. The sequenced sample consisted of CD4+ T cells from PBMCs.

The CDR3 reads CASSITGTGSAFF. DNA for the CDR3: TGTGCCAGCAGCATTACGGGGACAGGTTCCGCTTTCTTT. The genes are TRBV11-2 and TRBJ1-1, with 8 bases lining up with TRBD1. The trim removed 5 bases at V and 11 bases at J, leaving 10 bases unmatched. Per the germline V gene, CDR1 is SGHAT and CDR2 is FQNNGV. The CDR3 covers 13 residues. Looking up the rest from reference TRBV11-2 and TRBJ1-1 gives the full variable domain: EAGVAQSPRYKIIEKRQSVAFWCNPISGHATLYWYQQILGQGPKLLIQFQNNGVVDDSQLPKDRFSAERLKGVDSTLKIQPAKLEDSAVYLCASSITGTGSAFFGQGTRLTVV.